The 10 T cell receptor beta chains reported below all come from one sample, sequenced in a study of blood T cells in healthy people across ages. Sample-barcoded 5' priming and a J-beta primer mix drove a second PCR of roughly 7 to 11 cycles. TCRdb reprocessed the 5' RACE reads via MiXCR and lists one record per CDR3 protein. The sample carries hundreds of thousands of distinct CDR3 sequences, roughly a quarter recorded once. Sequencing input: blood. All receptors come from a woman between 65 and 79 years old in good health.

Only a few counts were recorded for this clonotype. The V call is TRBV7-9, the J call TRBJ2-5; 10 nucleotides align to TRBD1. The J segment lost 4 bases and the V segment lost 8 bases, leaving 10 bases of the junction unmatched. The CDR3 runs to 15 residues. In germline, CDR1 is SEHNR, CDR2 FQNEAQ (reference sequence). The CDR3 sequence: CASRGGTGESETQYF. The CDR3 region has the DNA TGTGCCAGCCGCGGTGGGACAGGGGAGTCAGAGACCCAGTACTTC. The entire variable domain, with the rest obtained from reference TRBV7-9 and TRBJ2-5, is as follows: DTGVSQNPRHKITKRGQNVTFRCDPISEHNRLYWYRQTLGQGPEFLTYFQNEAQLEKSRLLSDRFSAERPKGSFSTLEIQRTEQGDSAMYLCASRGGTGESETQYFGPGTRLLVL.

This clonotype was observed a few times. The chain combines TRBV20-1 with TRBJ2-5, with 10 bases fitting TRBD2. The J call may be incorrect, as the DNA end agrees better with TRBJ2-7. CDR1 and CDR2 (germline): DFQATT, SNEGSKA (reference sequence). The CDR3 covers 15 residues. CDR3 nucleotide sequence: TGCAGTGCTAGCTCCATGGCTAGCGGGAGCTACGAGCAGTACTTC. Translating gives CSASSMASGSYEQYF.

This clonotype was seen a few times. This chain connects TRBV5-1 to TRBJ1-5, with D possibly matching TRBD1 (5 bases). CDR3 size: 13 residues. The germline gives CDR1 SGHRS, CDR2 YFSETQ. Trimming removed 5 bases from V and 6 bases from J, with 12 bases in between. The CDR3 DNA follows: TGCGCCAGCAGTGGGGCCCCGGGTCAGCCCCAGCATTTT. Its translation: CASSGAPGQPQHF.

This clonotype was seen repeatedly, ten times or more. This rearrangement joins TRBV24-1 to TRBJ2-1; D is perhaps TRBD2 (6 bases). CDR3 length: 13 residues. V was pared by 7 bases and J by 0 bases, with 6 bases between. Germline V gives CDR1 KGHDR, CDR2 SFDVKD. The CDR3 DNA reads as TGTGCCACCAGGCGGGACTCCTACAATGAGCAGTTCTTC. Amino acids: CATRRDSYNEQFF.

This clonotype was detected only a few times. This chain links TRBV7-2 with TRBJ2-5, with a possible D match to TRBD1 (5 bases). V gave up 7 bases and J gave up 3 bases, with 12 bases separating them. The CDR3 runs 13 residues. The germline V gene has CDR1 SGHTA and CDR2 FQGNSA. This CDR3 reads CASNMSREETQYF. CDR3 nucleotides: TGTGCCAGCAACATGTCCAGGGAAGAGACCCAGTACTTC.

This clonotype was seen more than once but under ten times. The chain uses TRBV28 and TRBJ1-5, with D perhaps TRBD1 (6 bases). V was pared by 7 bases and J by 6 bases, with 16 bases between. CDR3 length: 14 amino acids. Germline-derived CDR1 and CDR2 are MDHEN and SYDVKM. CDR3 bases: TGTGCCAGCACTGGAAGTAGGGGGACTCAGCCCCAGCATTTT. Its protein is CASTGSRGTQPQHF.

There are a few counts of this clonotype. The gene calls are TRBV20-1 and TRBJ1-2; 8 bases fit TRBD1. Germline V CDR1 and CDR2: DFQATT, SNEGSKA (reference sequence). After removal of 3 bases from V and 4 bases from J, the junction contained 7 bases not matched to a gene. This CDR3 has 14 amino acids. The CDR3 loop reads CSASPTGDGYGYTF. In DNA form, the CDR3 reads TGCAGTGCTAGCCCGACAGGGGACGGCTATGGCTACACCTTC.

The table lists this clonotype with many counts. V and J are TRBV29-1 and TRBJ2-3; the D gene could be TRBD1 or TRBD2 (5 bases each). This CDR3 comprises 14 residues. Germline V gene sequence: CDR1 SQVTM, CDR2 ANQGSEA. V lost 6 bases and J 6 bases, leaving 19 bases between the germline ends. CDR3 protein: CSVGRDPIADTQYF. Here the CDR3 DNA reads TGCAGCGTAGGAAGGGACCCTATCGCGGATACGCAGTATTTT.

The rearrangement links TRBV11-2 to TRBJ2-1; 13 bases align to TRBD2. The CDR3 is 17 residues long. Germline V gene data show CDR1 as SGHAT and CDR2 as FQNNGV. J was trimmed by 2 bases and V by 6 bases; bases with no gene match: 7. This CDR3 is CASRGLAGTSAYNEQFF. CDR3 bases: TGTGCCAGCAGGGGACTAGCGGGAACATCCGCCTACAATGAGCAGTTCTTC.

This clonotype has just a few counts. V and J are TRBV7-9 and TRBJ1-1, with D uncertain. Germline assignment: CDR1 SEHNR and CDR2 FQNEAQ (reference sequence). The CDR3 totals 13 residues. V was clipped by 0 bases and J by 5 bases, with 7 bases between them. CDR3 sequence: CASSLAGQTEAFF. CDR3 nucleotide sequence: TGTGCCAGCAGCTTAGCGGGTCAGACTGAAGCTTTCTTT.